These T cell receptor beta chains were read from a single sample in a study of vaccination and CD4 T cells after COVID-19. TCRdb re-called the PCR reads with MiXCR, one entry per CDR3 protein. The table has roughly 24,000 distinct CDR3 sequences, approximately 37% seen once; the top ten hold about a tenth. These receptors are not linked to any known antigen. The sequenced sample consisted of CD4+ T cells from blood, cultured in vitro. These receptors were obtained from a human donor who had recovered from COVID-19. The conserved cysteine and the conserved F or W are not part of the CDR3 here. The order of the fields is CDR3 length, J gene, V gene, CDR3 protein.

length: 14; J: TRBJ2-1; V: TRBV7-8; CDR3: ASSLLGWTVNNEQF
length: 15; J: TRBJ2-5; V: TRBV27; CDR3: ASSQDREPSGQETQY
length: 12; J: TRBJ1-5; V: TRBV20-1; CDR3: SARQGHGNQPQH
length: 16; J: TRBJ2-7; V: TRBV20-1; CDR3: SATSLLAGGVLPYEQY
length: 14; J: TRBJ1-2; V: TRBV12-3/TRBV12-4; CDR3: ASSPRQGLTNYGYT
length: 16; J: TRBJ2-3; V: TRBV5-1; CDR3: ASSLGFWGTGVTDTQY
length: 14; J: TRBJ2-3; V: TRBV18; CDR3: ASSPFSGQTTDTQY
length: 9; J: TRBJ2-7; V: TRBV29-1; CDR3: SVVTTHEQY
length: 11; J: TRBJ2-5; V: TRBV6-1; CDR3: ASSEPWGETQY
length: 14; J: TRBJ2-1; V: TRBV7-9; CDR3: ASSISGRRSYNEQF
length: 10; J: TRBJ1-1; V: TRBV20-1; CDR3: SARESLFGTF
length: 13; J: TRBJ1-5; V: TRBV28; CDR3: ASLPGGRDNQPQH
length: 9; J: TRBJ2-1; V: TRBV7-2; CDR3: ASSAYNEQF
length: 12; J: TRBJ1-1; V: TRBV20-1; CDR3: SARGGAEGTEAF
length: 12; J: TRBJ1-5; V: TRBV28; CDR3: ASSLASSNQPQH
length: 10; J: TRBJ2-2; V: TRBV10-3; CDR3: AISASLGELF
length: 13; J: TRBJ2-1; V: TRBV10-3; CDR3: AISDPGQGTDEQF
length: 11; J: TRBJ2-7; V: TRBV30; CDR3: AMRGTFTYEQY
length: 13; J: TRBJ2-3; V: TRBV20-1; CDR3: SAEQGARYTDTQY
length: 16; J: TRBJ1-5; V: TRBV2; CDR3: ASRGTGRLLTSNQPQH
length: 13; J: TRBJ2-7; V: TRBV10-2; CDR3: ASISGAHLSYEQY
length: 11; J: TRBJ1-6; V: TRBV6-1; CDR3: ASNPGDYSPLH
length: 10; J: TRBJ2-3; V: TRBV12-3/TRBV12-4; CDR3: ASSRSTDTQY
length: 18; J: TRBJ2-3; V: TRBV20-1; CDR3: SARGTGAKLAGASTDTQY
length: 12; J: TRBJ1-2; V: TRBV10-3; CDR3: AISVKVGGNGYT
length: 12; J: TRBJ2-5; V: TRBV2; CDR3: ASSPQGRYETQY
length: 14; J: TRBJ2-2; V: TRBV20-1; CDR3: SARDPGARGTGELF
length: 11; J: TRBJ1-6; V: TRBV28; CDR3: ATASEGSSPLH
length: 10; J: TRBJ1-2; V: TRBV7-9; CDR3: ASSPTGDGYT
length: 13; J: TRBJ1-2; V: TRBV4-1; CDR3: ASSQGRTGNYGYT
length: 11; J: TRBJ1-1; V: TRBV20-1; CDR3: SARVRGLGEAF
length: 12; J: TRBJ2-2; V: TRBV5-1; CDR3: ASSGQGANGELF
length: 14; J: TRBJ2-2; V: TRBV7-6; CDR3: ASSLRAALNTGELF
length: 10; J: TRBJ2-1; V: TRBV10-3; CDR3: AISRGPNEQF
length: 13; J: TRBJ2-1; V: TRBV2; CDR3: ASSRTSGTSNEQF
length: 13; J: TRBJ1-1; V: TRBV12-3/TRBV12-4; CDR3: ASSLRDSLNTEAF
length: 13; J: TRBJ1-2; V: TRBV19; CDR3: ASSMGEGGDYGYT
length: 14; J: TRBJ2-1; V: TRBV21-1; CDR3: ASSTGTSGDYNEQF
length: 13; J: TRBJ2-7; V: TRBV6-2/TRBV6-3; CDR3: ASSSNRVGAYEQY
length: 9; J: TRBJ2-1; V: TRBV6-1; CDR3: ASTLGREQF
length: 13; J: TRBJ2-7; V: TRBV19; CDR3: ASSQGEGGSYEQY
length: 13; J: TRBJ1-5; V: TRBV19; CDR3: ASRDYRGGNQPQH
length: 12; J: TRBJ1-6; V: TRBV20-1; CDR3: SASKVSRDSPLH
length: 13; J: TRBJ1-2; V: TRBV14; CDR3: ASSPSTGANYGYT
length: 11; J: TRBJ2-7; V: TRBV7-6; CDR3: ASSLAIAYEQY
length: 10; J: TRBJ2-7; V: TRBV23-1; CDR3: AREPPPYEQY
length: 13; J: TRBJ1-5; V: TRBV27; CDR3: ASSSPRQPSVPQH
length: 15; J: TRBJ1-1; V: TRBV7-6; CDR3: ASSLRGRGIGNTEAF
length: 13; J: TRBJ2-2; V: TRBV12-3/TRBV12-4; CDR3: ASRVTGVRTGELF
length: 16; J: TRBJ2-7; V: TRBV6-1; CDR3: ASRSRDRGVRYSYEQY
length: 10; J: TRBJ2-5; V: TRBV2; CDR3: ASSPAGSFAY
length: 12; J: TRBJ1-5; V: TRBV11-2; CDR3: ASSLAPQDQPQH